This TCR beta chain derives from a study of cytomegalovirus exposure and HLA in healthy donors. The study, taken as a whole, reports: With further analysis later on, most CMV-associated TCR beta chains appeared HLA-restricted.

J lost 6 bases, V lost 3 bases, and 1 base had no gene match. This CDR3 spans 12 amino acids. Looked up from germline, CDR1 is SGDLS and CDR2 is YYNGEE. Details on this clone: Its target is unknown.

Primers: 60 Vbeta forward and 13 Jbeta reverse. Sequencing used immunoSEQ multiplex PCR; TCRdb keeps in-frame clones, though not all of them. Of approximately 190,000 clones listed, around 80% are singletons. The chain links TRBV9 to TRBJ2-3, with TRBD2 identical over 7 bases. Input material: PBMCs. This clonotype was sampled from a woman aged 18-29 years in good health and CMV-seropositive. The CDR3 sequence is CASSGEGDTQYF. The CDR3 DNA sequence: TGTGCCAGCAGCGGGGAGGGGGATACGCAGTATTTT.